Presented here are 19 T cell receptor beta chains from one specimen sequenced in a study of T cell responses to AZD1222 COVID-19 vaccine. The method was immunoSEQ multiplex PCR; TCRdb's version includes in-frame clones alone and lacks a portion of them. The repertoire holds approximately 180,000 clones, with approximately 90% as singletons. The sample was peripheral blood, taken 28 days after the second dose of the MenACWY control vaccine. The receptors derive from an adult who received the MenACWY meningococcal vaccine as a control.

This chain connects TRBV24-1 to TRBJ1-2, with D unresolved. Trimming stripped 4 bases from V and 8 bases from J, with 7 bases between. CDR1 and CDR2 (germline): KGHDR, SFDVKD. CDR3 length: 11 amino acids. CDR3 DNA: TGTGCCACCAGTGACCTTAGGGGCTACACCTTC. Translated, it gives CATSDLRGYTF.

The chain couples TRBV5-1 to TRBJ2-5, with TRBD2 identical over 9 bases. V shed 4 bases, J shed 1 base, and the junction held 5 bases outside the gene matches. CDR3 length: 15 residues. Germline assignment: CDR1 SGHRS and CDR2 YFSETQ. The CDR3 is CASSPSGRIQETQYF. The CDR3 DNA is TGCGCCAGCAGCCCAAGCGGGAGGATCCAAGAGACCCAGTACTTC.

This chain connects TRBV2 to TRBJ1-5; no clear D. Germline V gives CDR1 SNHLY, CDR2 FYNNEI. The CDR3 has 13 residues. V lost 6 bases, J lost 1 base, and 7 bases lay in between. The CDR3 DNA is TGTGCCAGCAGCCCCGAAAGCAATCAGCCCCAGCATTTT. Translation: CASSPESNQPQHF.

The table lists this clone with a count of one. At one end the junction does not follow the germline gene, possibly because of a read error. The chain couples TRBV7-9 to TRBJ2-5; the D gene could be TRBD1 or TRBD2 (5 bases each). CDR3 length equals 15 residues. The germline CDR1 and CDR2 sequences are SEHNR and FQNEAQ (reference sequence). The CDR3 reads CASTLNMRGGETQYF. The CDR3 DNA reads TGTGCCAGCACCTTAAATATGAGGGGCGGCGAGACCCAGTACTTC.

The sample holds one count of this clone. The chain is built from TRBV3-1 (or the pseudogene TRBV3-2) and TRBJ2-7, with D hard to call. V gave up 3 bases and J gave up 0 bases, with 9 bases separating them. Looked up from germline, CDR1 is LGHDT and CDR2 is YNNKEL (reference sequence). This CDR3 has 14 residues. The CDR3 coding sequence is TGTGCCAGCAGCCAGGCAGTTAGCTCCTACGAGCAGTACTTC. Amino acid sequence: CASSQAVSSYEQYF.

V usage is TRBV5-1 and J usage is TRBJ2-5, with D possibly TRBD2 on 6 matching bases. Germline values: CDR1 SGHRS, CDR2 YFSETQ. This CDR3 is built from 14 residues. V shed 1 base and J shed 7 bases, with 14 bases lying between them. CDR3 sequence: CASSLFAEEGTQYF. DNA for the CDR3: TGCGCCAGCAGCTTGTTCGCTGAGGAGGGGACCCAGTACTTC.

This clone appeared once. The chain links TRBV27 to TRBJ1-5; possible D gene TRBD1, 5 bases. This CDR3 has 15 amino acids. Germline values: CDR1 MNHEY, CDR2 SMNVEV (reference sequence). Trimming cost V 5 bases and J 10 bases, with 21 bases left between them. CDR3 in DNA: TGTGCCAGCAGTCCCGACAGCCTTTTCACCAGCCCCCAGCATTTT. It is translated as CASSPDSLFTSPQHF.

This clone was detected only once. The rearrangement joins TRBV9 to TRBJ1-4, with no clear D. V was shortened by 0 bases and J by 0 bases, with 12 bases between the two germline ends. The CDR3 spans 17 residues. Germline lookup yields CDR1 SGDLS and CDR2 YYNGEE. CDR3: CASSVGHGPSTNEKLFF. CDR3 nucleotides: TGTGCCAGCAGCGTAGGGCACGGACCCTCAACTAATGAAAAACTGTTTTTT. The full variable domain, completed using reference TRBV9 and TRBJ1-4, is DSGVTQTPKHLITATGQRVTLRCSPRSGDLSVYWYQQSLDQGLQFLIQYYNGEERAKGNILERFSAQQFPDLHSELNLSSLELGDSALYFCASSVGHGPSTNEKLFFGSGTQLSVL.

In its sample, this clone was seen once. The J gene is TRBJ2-3, the V gene TRBV28; D possibly uses TRBD1 or TRBD2 (5 bases each). V was trimmed by 7 bases and J by 2 bases, leaving 16 bases between them. The germline V gene encodes CDR1 MDHEN and CDR2 SYDVKM. The CDR3 is 15 residues long. CDR3 region: CASTPPGRDTDTQYF. In DNA, the CDR3 is TGTGCCAGCACCCCCCCAGGGAGAGACACAGATACGCAGTATTTT. Using reference TRBV28 and TRBJ2-3 for the parts outside the CDR3, the full variable domain is DVKVTQSSRYLVKRTGEKVFLECVQDMDHENMFWYRQDPGLGLRLIYFSYDVKMKEKGDIPEGYSVSREKKERFSLILESASTNQTSMYLCASTPPGRDTDTQYFGPGTRLTVL.

V gene TRBV9 combines with J gene TRBJ1-4; D is uncertain. This CDR3 spans 13 amino acids. CDR1 is SGDLS and CDR2 is YYNGEE in the germline V gene. Trimming took off 2 bases at V and 5 bases at J, with 7 bases between the two ends. This CDR3 is CASSVIPNEKLFF. The CDR3, as DNA: TGTGCCAGCAGCGTCATACCCAATGAAAAACTGTTTTTT. The full variable domain, rest sourced from reference TRBV9 and TRBJ1-4, is DSGVTQTPKHLITATGQRVTLRCSPRSGDLSVYWYQQSLDQGLQFLIQYYNGEERAKGNILERFSAQQFPDLHSELNLSSLELGDSALYFCASSVIPNEKLFFGSGTQLSVL.

V is TRBV19 and J is TRBJ2-6; D is undetermined. This CDR3 has 16 amino acids. Germline V CDR1 and CDR2: LNHDA, SQIVND (reference sequence). Trimming cost V 10 bases and J 0 bases, with 16 bases left between them. The CDR3 nucleotides read TGTGCCACCTCCCGAGCCGCAAGCTCTGGGGCCAACGTCCTGACTTTC. It yields the protein CATSRAASSGANVLTF.

The gene calls are TRBV6-6 and TRBJ1-5, with D possibly being TRBD1 (5 bases). The CDR3 spans 13 residues. V was pared by 7 bases and J by 9 bases, with 16 bases between. The germline CDR1 and CDR2 sequences are MNHNY and SVGAGI (reference sequence). The CDR3 DNA reads as TGTGCCAGCAATCCACCCACAGGATGGCCCCAGCATTTT. Its protein product is CASNPPTGWPQHF.

The gene calls are TRBV7-9 and TRBJ1-1; possibly TRBD1 for D (5 bases). Germline V gene data show CDR1 as SEHNR and CDR2 as FQNEAQ (reference sequence). The CDR3 covers 16 residues. The V end lost 2 bases, the J end lost 1 base, and 14 bases lay between the germline ends. The CDR3 DNA reads TGTGCCAGCAGCTTAATCGGGCCTGGGGGGAACACTGAAGCTTTCTTT. Residues: CASSLIGPGGNTEAFF.

This rearrangement joins TRBV7-2 to TRBJ1-6; D gene unclear. Trimming took off 6 bases at V and 6 bases at J, with 9 bases between the two ends. The CDR3 contains 13 residues. CDR1 and CDR2 (germline): SGHTA, FQGNSA. The CDR3 DNA is TGTGCCAGCAGAATGACTGGTAATTCACCCCTCCACTTT. Protein: CASRMTGNSPLHF.

The chain links TRBV6-2 or TRBV6-3 to TRBJ1-2; D might be TRBD1 (6 bases). V gave up 7 bases and J gave up 4 bases, with 22 bases separating them. This CDR3 has 16 amino acids. The V gene's germline CDR1 is MNHEY and CDR2 SVGEGT. CDR3 nucleotides: TGTGCCAGCACCCCCTTTGGGACACAAAGAATCTATGGCTACACCTTC. This translates into CASTPFGTQRIYGYTF.

CDR3 DNA: TGTGCCAGCAGCCGTCAGGGGGCCAATTCACCCCTCCACTTT. It yields the protein CASSRQGANSPLHF. The chain has TRBV5-4 and TRBJ1-6; 8 bases align to TRBD1. Germline V gene data show CDR1 as SGHNT and CDR2 as YYREEE (reference sequence). CDR3 length equals 14 residues. V gave up 4 bases and J gave up 7 bases; unmatched junction bases: 4.

This clone was counted a single time. The chain couples TRBV4-1 to TRBJ2-7; 10 nucleotides align to TRBD1. Germline V gene lookup returns CDR1 MGHRA and CDR2 YSYEKL. Trimming at V came to 0 bases and at J to 3 bases, leaving 5 bases not matched to a gene. The CDR3 loop spans 16 amino acids. DNA of the CDR3: TGCGCCAGCAGCCAAGATCCCGGGACAGGGGACTACGAGCAGTACTTC. Translation gives CASSQDPGTGDYEQYF.

This chain links TRBV5-4 with TRBJ2-3; 10 nucleotides align to TRBD2. The CDR3 spans 16 residues. With 4 bases clipped from V and 0 bases from J, the junction kept 5 bases outside the gene matches. Looked up from germline, CDR1 is SGHNT and CDR2 is YYREEE (reference sequence). The CDR3 protein is CASSIGLAASTDTQYF. As DNA, the CDR3 is TGTGCCAGCAGCATCGGACTAGCGGCAAGCACAGATACGCAGTATTTT.

This rearrangement joins TRBV5-6 to TRBJ2-2, with D possibly being TRBD1 or TRBD2 (5 bases each). V lost 2 bases and J lost 6, with 14 bases in between. The CDR3 extends over 15 amino acids. The germline V gene has CDR1 SGHDT and CDR2 YYEEEE. CDR3 region: CASSLQDWDAGELFF. The CDR3 coding sequence is TGTGCCAGCAGCTTACAGGACTGGGACGCCGGGGAGCTGTTTTTT.